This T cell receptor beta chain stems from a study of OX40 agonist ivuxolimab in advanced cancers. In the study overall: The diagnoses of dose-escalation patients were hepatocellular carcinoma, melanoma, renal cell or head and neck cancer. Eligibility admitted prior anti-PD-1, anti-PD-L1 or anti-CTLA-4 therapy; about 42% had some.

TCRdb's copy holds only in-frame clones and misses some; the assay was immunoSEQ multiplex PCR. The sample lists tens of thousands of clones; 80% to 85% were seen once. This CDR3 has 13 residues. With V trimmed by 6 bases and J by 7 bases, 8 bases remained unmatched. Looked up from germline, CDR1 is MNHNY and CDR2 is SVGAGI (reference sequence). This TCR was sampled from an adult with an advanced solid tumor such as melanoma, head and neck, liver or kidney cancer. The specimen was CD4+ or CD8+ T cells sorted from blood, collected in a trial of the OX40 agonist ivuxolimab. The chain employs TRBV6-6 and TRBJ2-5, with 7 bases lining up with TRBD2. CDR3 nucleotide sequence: TGTGCCAGCAGACCCTCGGGGGGAGGGACCCAGTACTTC. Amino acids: CASRPSGGGTQYF.